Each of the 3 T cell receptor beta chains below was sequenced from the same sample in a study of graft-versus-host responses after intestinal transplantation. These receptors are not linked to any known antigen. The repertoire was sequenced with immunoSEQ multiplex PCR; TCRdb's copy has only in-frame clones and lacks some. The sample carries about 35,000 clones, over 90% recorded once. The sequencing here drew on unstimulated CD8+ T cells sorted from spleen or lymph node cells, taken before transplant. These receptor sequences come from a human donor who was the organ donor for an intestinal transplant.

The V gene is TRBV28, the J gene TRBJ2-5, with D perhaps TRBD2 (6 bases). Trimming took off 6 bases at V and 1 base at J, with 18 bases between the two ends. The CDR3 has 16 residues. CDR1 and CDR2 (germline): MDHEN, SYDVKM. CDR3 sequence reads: CASSRPFGEAQETQYF. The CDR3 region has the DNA TGTGCCAGCAGCCGCCCCTTTGGGGAGGCCCAAGAGACCCAGTACTTC.

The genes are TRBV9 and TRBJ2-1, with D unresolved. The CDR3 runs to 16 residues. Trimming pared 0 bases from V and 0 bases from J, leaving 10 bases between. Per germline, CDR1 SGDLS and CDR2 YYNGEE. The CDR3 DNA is TGTGCCAGCAGCGTAGATAGCCGGGTCTCCTACAATGAGCAGTTCTTC. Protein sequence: CASSVDSRVSYNEQFF. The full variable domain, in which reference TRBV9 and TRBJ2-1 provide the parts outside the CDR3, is DSGVTQTPKHLITATGQRVTLRCSPRSGDLSVYWYQQSLDQGLQFLIQYYNGEERAKGNILERFSAQQFPDLHSELNLSSLELGDSALYFCASSVDSRVSYNEQFFGPGTRLTVL.

The CDR3 DNA reads as TGTGCCAGCAGCGGGACTAGCGGGAACACCGGGGAGCTGTTTTTT. It is translated as CASSGTSGNTGELFF. The chain employs TRBV9 and TRBJ2-2; TRBD2 matches at 10 bases. Germline CDR1 reads SGDLS; CDR2 reads YYNGEE. Losses at the gene ends were 3 bases for V and 1 base for J; bases not matched to a gene: 0. CDR3 length equals 15 residues.